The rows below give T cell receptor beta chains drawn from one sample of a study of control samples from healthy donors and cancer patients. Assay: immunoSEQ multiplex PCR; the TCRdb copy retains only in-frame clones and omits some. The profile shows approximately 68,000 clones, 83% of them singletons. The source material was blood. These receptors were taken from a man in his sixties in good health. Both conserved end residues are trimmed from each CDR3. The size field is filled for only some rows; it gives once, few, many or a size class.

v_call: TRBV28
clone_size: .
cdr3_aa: ASSPSTSHEQF

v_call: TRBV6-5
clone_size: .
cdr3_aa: ASSYYGYNSPLH

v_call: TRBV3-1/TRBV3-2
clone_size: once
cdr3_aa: ASSQDWGTANYGYT

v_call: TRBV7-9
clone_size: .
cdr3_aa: ASSSRTGGSNTIY

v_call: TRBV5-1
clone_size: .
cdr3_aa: ASSFSGLQADTQY

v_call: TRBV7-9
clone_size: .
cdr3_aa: ASSPWALSGSTDTQY

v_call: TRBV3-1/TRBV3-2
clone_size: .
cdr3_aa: ASSQWNYNEQF

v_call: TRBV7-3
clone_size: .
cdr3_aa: ASSGQENTGELF

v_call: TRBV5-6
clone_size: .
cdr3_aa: ASSRDLPGDTQY

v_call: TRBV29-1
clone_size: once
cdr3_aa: SVTSGSLGGELF

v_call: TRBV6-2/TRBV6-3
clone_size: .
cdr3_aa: ASSYGLAGVGPYEQY

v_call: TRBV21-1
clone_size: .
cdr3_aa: ASRWTGARGTEAF

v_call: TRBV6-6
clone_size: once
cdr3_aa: ASTYSGVRNEKLF

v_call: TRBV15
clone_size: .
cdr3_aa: ATSRPPNGYT

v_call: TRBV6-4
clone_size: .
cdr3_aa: ASSPGTSGLNEQF

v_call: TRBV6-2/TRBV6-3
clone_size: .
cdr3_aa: ASSYSEGASGELF

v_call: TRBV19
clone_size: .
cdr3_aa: ASSISTGAFYTEAF

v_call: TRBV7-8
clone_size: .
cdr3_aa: ASSPRERIQGSGANVLT

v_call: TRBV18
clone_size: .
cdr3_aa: ASSPPTGPSYNEQF

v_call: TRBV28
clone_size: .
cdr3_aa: ASSLWATGELF

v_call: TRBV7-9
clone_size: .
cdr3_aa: ASSLTDGNSPLH

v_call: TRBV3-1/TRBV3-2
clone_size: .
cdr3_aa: ASSRGGGSASEAF

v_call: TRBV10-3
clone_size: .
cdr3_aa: AISERGTDGYT

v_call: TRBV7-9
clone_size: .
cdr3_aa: ASSTGRIYGYT

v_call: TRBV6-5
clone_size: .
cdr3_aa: ASSASTLSNQPQH

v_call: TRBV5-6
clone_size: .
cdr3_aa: ASSQAGSYSNQPQH

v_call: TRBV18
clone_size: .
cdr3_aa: ASSVGLAGEKDTQY

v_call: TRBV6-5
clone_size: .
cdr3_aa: ASSRTIPNTEAF

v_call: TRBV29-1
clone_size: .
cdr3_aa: SVWTSGKGDTQY

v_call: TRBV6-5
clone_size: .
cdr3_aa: ASSYSTGRNTEAF

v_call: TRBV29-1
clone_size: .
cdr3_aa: SAESGTDEQF

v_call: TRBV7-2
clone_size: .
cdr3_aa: ASSHQGPTTFYEQY

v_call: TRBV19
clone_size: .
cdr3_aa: ASSIGSGRPLH

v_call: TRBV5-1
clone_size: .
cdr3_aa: ASSLDGISGNTIY

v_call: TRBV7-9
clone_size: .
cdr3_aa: ASSPRTADEAF

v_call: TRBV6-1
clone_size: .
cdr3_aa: ASKRLAGGRETQY

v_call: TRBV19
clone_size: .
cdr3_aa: ASSIRGGELF

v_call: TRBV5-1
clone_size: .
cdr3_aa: ASSSVTGGYNEQF

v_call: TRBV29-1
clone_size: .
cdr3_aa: SVSHAGQTDTQY

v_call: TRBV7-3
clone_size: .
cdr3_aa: ASSPGGAGNQPQH

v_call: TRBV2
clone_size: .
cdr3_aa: ASKLGGYEQY

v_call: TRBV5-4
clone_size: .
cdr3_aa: ASSLGGKSSYEQY

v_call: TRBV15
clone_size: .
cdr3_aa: ATSSRDSFNYGYT

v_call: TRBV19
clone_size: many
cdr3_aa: ASSSLDPRAAEAF

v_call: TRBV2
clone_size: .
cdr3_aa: ASSEGAAEQY

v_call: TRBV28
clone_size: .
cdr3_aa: ASSLWVADGYT

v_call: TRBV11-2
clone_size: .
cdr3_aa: ASSPGPRGTTPLH

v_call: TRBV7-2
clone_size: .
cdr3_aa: ASRSGFSTDTQY

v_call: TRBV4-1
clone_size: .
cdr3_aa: ASSQARGETQY